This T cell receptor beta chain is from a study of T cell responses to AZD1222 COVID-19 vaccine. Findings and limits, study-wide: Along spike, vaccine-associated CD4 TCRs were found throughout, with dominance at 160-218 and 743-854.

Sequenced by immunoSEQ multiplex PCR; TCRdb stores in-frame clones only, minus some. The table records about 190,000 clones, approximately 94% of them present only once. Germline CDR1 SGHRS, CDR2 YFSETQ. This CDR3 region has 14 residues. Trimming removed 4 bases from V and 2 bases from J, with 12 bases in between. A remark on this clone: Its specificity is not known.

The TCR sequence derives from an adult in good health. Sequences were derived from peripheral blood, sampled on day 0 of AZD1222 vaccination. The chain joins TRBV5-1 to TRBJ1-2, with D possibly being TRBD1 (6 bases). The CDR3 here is CASSLTTGNYGYTF. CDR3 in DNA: TGCGCCAGCAGCCTCACGACAGGAAACTATGGCTACACCTTC.